This T cell receptor beta chain comes out of a study of human T cells and chemical hapten exposure. Study-level background: The study lasted roughly 26 weeks, and patients were dosed weekly with diphenylcyclopropenone on the scalp throughout. Upper back patch tests used 0.01% DPC, scored after 6 days. Study-wide results and caveats: Expanded TCRs were compared with controls, and the expanded TCRs formed significantly more large CDR3 similarity clusters.

The V gene's germline CDR1 is KGHSH and CDR2 LQKENI. This CDR3 region has 16 residues. Deletions cut 3 bases from V and 0 bases from J, with 13 bases between. Concerning this clonotype itself: Its specificity is unknown.

Individual cDNA molecules in this library carried unique molecular identifiers. TCRdb reprocessed the RACE reads via MiXCR and lists one record per CDR3 protein. There are tens of thousands of distinct CDR3 sequences in the sample; roughly a tenth occur only once, and about 5.9% lies in the top ten. Sample time point: pre-sensitization, week 0. Indicated treatment: therapeutic diphenylcyclopropenone sensitization with weekly scalp DPC. This chain joins TRBV18 and TRBJ2-3; D is uncertain. The starting material was whole blood, obtained in connection with sensitization to the hapten diphenylcyclopropenone (DPC). This receptor was taken from a man aged 30 to 45 with alopecia areata. Some clones in this sample may be carry-over from other donors' samples. CDR3 sequence: CASSPLPAASTDTQYF. Here the CDR3 DNA reads TGTGCCAGCTCACCTCTTCCCGCGGCAAGCACAGATACGCAGTATTTT.